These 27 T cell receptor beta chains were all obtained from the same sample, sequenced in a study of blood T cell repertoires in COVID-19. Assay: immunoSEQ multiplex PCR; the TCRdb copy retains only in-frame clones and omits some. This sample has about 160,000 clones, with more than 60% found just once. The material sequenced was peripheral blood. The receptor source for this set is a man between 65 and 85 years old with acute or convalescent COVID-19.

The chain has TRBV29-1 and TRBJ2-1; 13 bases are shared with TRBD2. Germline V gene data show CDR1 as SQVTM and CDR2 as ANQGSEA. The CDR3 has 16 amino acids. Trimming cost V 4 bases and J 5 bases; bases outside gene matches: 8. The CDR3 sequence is CSVGLRGTSGNNEQFF. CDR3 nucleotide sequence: TGCAGCGTTGGCCTCAGGGGGACTAGCGGGAACAATGAGCAGTTCTTC.

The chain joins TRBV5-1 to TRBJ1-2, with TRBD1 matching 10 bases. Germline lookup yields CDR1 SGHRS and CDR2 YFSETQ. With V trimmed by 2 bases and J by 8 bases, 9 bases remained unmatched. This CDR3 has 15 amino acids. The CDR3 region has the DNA TGCGCCAGCAGCTTTACCGGGACAGGGGTGAGGGGCTACACCTTC. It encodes CASSFTGTGVRGYTF.

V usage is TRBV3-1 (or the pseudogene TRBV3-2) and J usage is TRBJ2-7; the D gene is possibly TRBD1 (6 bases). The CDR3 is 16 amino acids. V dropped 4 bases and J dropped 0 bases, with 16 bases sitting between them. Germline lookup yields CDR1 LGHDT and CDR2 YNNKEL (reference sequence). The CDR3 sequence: CASSLSQGRISYEQYF. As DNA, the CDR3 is TGTGCCAGCAGCCTCAGTCAGGGGCGTATCTCCTACGAGCAGTACTTC.

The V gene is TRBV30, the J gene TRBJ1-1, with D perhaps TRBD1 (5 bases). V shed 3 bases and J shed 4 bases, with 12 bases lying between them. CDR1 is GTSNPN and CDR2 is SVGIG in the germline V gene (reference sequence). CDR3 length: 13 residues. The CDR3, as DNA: TGTGCCTGGAGCTGGCAGGGCTCCACTGAAGCTTTCTTT. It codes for CAWSWQGSTEAFF.

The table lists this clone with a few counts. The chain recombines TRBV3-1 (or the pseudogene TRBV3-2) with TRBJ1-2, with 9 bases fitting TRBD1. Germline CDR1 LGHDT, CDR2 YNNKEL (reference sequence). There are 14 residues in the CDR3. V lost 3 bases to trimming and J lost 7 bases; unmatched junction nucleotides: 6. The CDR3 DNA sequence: TGTGCCAGCAGCCACTGGACAGGGGAGGGTGGCTACACCTTC. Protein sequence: CASSHWTGEGGYTF.

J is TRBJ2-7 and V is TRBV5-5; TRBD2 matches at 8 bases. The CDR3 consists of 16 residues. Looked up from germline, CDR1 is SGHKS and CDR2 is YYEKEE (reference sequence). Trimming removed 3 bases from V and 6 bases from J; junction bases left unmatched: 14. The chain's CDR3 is CASSSGLALSTGEQYF. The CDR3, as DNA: TGTGCCAGCAGCTCCGGACTAGCCCTCTCTACGGGCGAGCAGTACTTC. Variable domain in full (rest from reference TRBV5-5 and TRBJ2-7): DAGVTQSPTHLIKTRGQQVTLRCSPISGHKSVSWYQQVLGQGPQFIFQYYEKEERGRGNFPDRFSARQFPNYSSELNVNALLLGDSALYLCASSSGLALSTGEQYFGPGTRLTVT.

CDR3 nucleotide sequence: TGCGCCAACAAGGAGGACGGGGGAAAAGGTCCCGGGGAGCTGTTTTTT. This codes for CANKEDGGKGPGELFF. The chain employs TRBV5-1 and TRBJ2-2; a possible D gene is TRBD2 (6 bases). Germline CDR1 and CDR2: SGHRS and YFSETQ. The CDR3 is 16 residues long. V shed 9 bases and J shed 6 bases, with 24 bases lying between them.

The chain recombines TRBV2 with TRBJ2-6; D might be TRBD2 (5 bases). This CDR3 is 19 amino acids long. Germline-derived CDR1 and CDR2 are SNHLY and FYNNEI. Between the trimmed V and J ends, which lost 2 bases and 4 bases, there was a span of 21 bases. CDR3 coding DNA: TGTGCCAGCAGTGAATTTGGGTCTAGCTCCTTAGGCGGGGCCAACGTCCTGACTTTC. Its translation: CASSEFGSSSLGGANVLTF.

CDR3 DNA sequence: TGTGCCAGTAGTACGGGACAGGCAGACTATGGCTACACCTTC. It translates to CASSTGQADYGYTF. The chain is built from TRBV19 and TRBJ1-2, with 8 positions matching TRBD1. Germline V gene lookup returns CDR1 LNHDA and CDR2 SQIVND (reference sequence). V shed 4 bases and J 3 bases; nucleotides not matched to a gene: 4. The CDR3 sequence is 14 residues long.

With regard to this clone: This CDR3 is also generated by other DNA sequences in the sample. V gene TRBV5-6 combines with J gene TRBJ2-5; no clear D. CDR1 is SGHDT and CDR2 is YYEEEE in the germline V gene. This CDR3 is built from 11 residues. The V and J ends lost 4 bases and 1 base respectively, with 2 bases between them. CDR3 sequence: CASSRQETQYF. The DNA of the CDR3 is TGTGCCAGCAGCCGCCAAGAGACCCAGTACTTC.

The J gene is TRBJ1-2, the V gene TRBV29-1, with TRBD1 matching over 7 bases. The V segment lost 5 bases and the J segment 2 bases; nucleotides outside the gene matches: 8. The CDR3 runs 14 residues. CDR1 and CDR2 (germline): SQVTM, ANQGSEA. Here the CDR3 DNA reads TGCAGCGTTTTCGGGACAGCACAAAACTATGGCTACACCTTC. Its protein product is CSVFGTAQNYGYTF.

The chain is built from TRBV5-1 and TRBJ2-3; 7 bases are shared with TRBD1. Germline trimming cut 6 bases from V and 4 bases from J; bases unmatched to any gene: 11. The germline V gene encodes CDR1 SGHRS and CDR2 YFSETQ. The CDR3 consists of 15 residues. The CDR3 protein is CASIETGVTADTQYF. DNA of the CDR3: TGCGCCAGCATCGAAACAGGGGTAACCGCAGATACGCAGTATTTT.

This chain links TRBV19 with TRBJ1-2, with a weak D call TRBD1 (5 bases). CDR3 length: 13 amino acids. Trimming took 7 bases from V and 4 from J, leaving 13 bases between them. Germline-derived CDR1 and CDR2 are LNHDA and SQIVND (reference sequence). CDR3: CASTLGGIYGYTF. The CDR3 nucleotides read TGTGCCAGTACCCTGGGGGGAATCTATGGCTACACCTTC.

DNA of the CDR3: TGTGCCAGCAGTTTATCCAGCGGGTTGATATGGTTCTTC. This encodes CASSLSSGLIWFF. V gene TRBV27 combines with J gene TRBJ2-1; tentative D call: TRBD2 (6 bases). Germline CDR1 MNHEY, CDR2 SMNVEV (reference sequence). The germline V and J ends were trimmed by 0 bases and 15 bases, with 15 bases remaining between them. This CDR3 region has 13 residues.

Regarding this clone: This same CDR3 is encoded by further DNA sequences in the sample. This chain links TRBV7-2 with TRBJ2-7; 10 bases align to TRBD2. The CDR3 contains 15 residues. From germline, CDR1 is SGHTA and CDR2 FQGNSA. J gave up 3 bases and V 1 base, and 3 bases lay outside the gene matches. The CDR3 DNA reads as TGTGCCAGCAGCTTAGGACTAGCGGGCGTCTACGAGCAGTACTTC. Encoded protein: CASSLGLAGVYEQYF.

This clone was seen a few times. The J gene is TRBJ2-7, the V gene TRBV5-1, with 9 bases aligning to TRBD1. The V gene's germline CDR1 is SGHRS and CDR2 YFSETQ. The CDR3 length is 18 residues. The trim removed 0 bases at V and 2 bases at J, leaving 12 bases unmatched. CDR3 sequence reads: CASSLDMGGQGRTYEQYF. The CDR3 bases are TGCGCCAGCAGCTTGGACATGGGGGGACAGGGTCGCACCTACGAGCAGTACTTC.

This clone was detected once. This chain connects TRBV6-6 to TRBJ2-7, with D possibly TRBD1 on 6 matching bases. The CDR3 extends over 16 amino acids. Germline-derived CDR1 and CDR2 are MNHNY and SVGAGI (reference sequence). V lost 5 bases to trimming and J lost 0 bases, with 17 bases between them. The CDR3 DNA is TGTGCCAGCAGTACACCCCGCGGACAGAGCTCCTACGAGCAGTACTTC. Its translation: CASSTPRGQSSYEQYF.

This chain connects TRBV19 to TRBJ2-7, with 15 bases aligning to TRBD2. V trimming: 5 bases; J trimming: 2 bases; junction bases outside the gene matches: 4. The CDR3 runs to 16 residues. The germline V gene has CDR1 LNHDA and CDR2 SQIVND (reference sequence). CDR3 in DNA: TGTGCCAGTAGTTTCGGACTAGCGGGGGGGACCTACGAGCAGTACTTC. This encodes CASSFGLAGGTYEQYF.

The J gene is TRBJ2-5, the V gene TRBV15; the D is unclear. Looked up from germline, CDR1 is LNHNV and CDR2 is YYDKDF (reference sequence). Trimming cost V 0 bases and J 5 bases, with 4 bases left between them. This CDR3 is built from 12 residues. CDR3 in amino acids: CATSRDLETQYF. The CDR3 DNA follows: TGTGCCACCAGCAGAGACCTTGAGACCCAGTACTTC.

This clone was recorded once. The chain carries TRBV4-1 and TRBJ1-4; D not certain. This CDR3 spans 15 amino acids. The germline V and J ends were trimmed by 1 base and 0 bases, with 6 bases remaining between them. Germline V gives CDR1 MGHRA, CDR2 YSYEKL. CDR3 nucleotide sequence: TGCGCCAGCAGCCAAGGCACAACAACTAATGAAAAACTGTTTTTT. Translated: CASSQGTTTNEKLFF.

CDR3 amino acids: CASSQATPSGRANADTQYF. The CDR3 DNA reads TGCGCCAGCAGCCAAGCAACCCCTAGCGGGAGGGCCAATGCAGATACGCAGTATTTT. The chain joins TRBV4-3 to TRBJ2-3; TRBD2 matches 12 bases. V lost 1 base and J lost 4; bases outside the gene matches: 12. The CDR3 is 19 amino acids. The germline V gene has CDR1 LGHNA and CDR2 YSLEER.

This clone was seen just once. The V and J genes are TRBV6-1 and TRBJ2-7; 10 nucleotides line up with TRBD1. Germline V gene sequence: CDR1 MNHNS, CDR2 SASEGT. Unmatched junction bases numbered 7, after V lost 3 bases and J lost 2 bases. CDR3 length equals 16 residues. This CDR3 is CASSEPGQGDPYEQYF. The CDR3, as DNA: TGTGCCAGCAGTGAGCCTGGACAGGGGGACCCCTACGAGCAGTACTTC.

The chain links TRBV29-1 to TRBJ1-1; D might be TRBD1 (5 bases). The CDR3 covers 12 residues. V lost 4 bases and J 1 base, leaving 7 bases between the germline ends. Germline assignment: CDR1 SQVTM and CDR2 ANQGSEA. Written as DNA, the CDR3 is TGCAGCGTTGGACAGACGAACACTGAAGCTTTCTTT. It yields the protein CSVGQTNTEAFF.

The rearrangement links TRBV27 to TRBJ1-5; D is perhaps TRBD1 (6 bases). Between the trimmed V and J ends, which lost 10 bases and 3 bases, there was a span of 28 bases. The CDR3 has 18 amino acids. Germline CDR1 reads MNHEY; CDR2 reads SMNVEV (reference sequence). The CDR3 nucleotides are TGTGCCATCACTAGTGGGCAAACGGGACACTTGTCCAATCAGCCCCAGCATTTT. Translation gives CAITSGQTGHLSNQPQHF.

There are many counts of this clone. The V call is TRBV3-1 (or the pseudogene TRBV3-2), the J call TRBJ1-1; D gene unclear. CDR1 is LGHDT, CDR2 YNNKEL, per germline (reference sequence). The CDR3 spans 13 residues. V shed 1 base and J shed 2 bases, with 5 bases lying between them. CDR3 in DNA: TGTGCCAGCAGCCAAGGACAAAACACTGAAGCTTTCTTT. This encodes CASSQGQNTEAFF.

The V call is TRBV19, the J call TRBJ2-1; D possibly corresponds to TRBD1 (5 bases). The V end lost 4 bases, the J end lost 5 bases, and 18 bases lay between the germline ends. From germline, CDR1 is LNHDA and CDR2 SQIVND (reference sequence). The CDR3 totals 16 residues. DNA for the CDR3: TGTGCCAGTAGTAACGAGGTAAGGGGCGGAAACAATGAGCAGTTCTTC. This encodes CASSNEVRGGNNEQFF.

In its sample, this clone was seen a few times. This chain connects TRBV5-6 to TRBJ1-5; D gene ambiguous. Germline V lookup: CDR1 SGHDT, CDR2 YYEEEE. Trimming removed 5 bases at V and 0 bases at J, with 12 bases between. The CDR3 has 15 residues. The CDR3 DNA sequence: TGTGCCAGCAGTCGTCGGGTGAATAGCAATCAGCCCCAGCATTTT. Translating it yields CASSRRVNSNQPQHF.